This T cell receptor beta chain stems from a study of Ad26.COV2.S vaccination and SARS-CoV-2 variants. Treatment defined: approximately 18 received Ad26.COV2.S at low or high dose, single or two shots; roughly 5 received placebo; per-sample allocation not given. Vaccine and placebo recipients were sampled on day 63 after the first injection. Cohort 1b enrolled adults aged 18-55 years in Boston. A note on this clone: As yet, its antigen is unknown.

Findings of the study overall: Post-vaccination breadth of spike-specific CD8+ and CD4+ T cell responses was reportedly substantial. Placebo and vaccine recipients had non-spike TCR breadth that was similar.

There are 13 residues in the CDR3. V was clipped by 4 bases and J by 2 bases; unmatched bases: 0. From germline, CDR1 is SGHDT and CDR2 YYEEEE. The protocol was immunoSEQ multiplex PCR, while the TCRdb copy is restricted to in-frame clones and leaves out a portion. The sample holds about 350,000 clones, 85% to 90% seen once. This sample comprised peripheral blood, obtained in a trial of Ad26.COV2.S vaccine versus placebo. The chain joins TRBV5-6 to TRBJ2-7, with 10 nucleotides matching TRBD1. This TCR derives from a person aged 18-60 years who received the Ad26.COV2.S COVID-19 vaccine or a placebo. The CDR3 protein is CASSGTGAYEQYF. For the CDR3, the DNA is TGTGCCAGCAGCGGGACAGGGGCCTACGAGCAGTACTTC.